This T cell receptor beta chain was captured in a study of blood T cell repertoires in COVID-19. Clones were sequenced by immunoSEQ multiplex PCR, and TCRdb holds only the in-frame ones, with some missing. The data contain 130,000 to 150,000 clones, roughly 81% of them seen just once; the ten biggest clones take up 7% to 10%. Concerning this clone itself: Additional DNA sequences in this sample encode the identical CDR3.

This receptor was taken from a human donor with acute or convalescent COVID-19. The donor label of this sample is uncertain. Sequencing was done on a sample of peripheral blood.

The CDR3 DNA reads as TGCGCCAGCAGCTTGTTAGCGGGGGGCCTCACAGATACGCAGTATTTT. This translates into CASSLLAGGLTDTQYF. This sequence joins TRBV5-1 and TRBJ2-3, with 10 bases matching TRBD2. This CDR3 is 16 amino acids long. J was trimmed by 2 bases and V by 1 base; bases with no gene match: 4. Germline-derived CDR1 and CDR2 are SGHRS and YFSETQ.